This T cell receptor (beta chain) was documented in a study of molecular identifiers for immune sequencing clone quantification. Study-level points and caveats: Spiked TCR RNA from one Jurkat cell reportedly showed up when mixed among around 1 million naive cells. Among effectors, clones above 20 RNA copies held over 97% of molecules; among naive cells, under 1%.

The use of previously described methods and listed TCR primers produced the bulk TCR libraries. Each CDR3 protein is one row after TCRdb ran MiXCR on the PCR reads. The profile covers approximately 500,000 distinct CDR3 sequences, with over 20% appearing a single time and about 0.78% taken by the ten largest. Germline-derived CDR1 and CDR2 are SGDLS and YYNGEE. The V gene lost 1 base and the J gene lost 4 bases, with 23 bases spanning the gap. There are 18 residues in the CDR3. Note on this clonotype: The antigen is unknown.

The receptor was isolated from a human donor in good health. Some libraries in this study had Jurkat cell RNA spiked in. Sequencing was performed on naive CD8+ T cells from blood, with Jurkat cell RNA spiked in. Stated subset: FACS-sorted CD8+CD4-CCR7+CD45RA+ naive T cells. The chain employs TRBV9 and TRBJ1-2; no firm D call. The CDR3 region has the DNA TGTGCCAGCAGCGTAAACCCCCTCCGGGCCGCTAAACCCTATGGCTACACCTTC. Translating it yields CASSVNPLRAAKPYGYTF.